This TCR beta chain emerged from a study of blood T cell repertoires in COVID-19. Across the study: From the United States, Italy and Spain came samples of acute and convalescent COVID-19. The analysed material was cDNA or gDNA that came from T cells, B-cell-depleted T cells, or PBMCs.

CDR3 length: 14 residues. Trimming cost V 4 bases and J 7 bases; bases outside gene matches: 7. Germline values: CDR1 KGHSH, CDR2 LQKENI. How the authors handled the data: Reference gene primer amplification yielded estimated nucleated cell counts. Here immunoSEQ multiplex PCR was the method, and the copy in TCRdb shows in-frame clones only, minus some. V and J calls and clone size are given by that table; D and trimming were obtained from the DNA. The table lists around 180,000 clones, roughly 79% of them singletons. The clonotype was recovered from a man in his sixties with active or convalescent COVID-19. The sequenced sample was peripheral blood. The chain combines TRBV18 with TRBJ1-5; the match to TRBD1 covers 7 bases. The CDR3 nucleotides are TGTGCCAGCTCACGACAGGGTGAGGGCCAGCCCCAGCATTTT. Translation gives CASSRQGEGQPQHF. The full variable domain, its missing parts supplied by reference TRBV18 and TRBJ1-5, is NAGVMQNPRHLVRRRGQEARLRCSPMKGHSHVYWYRQLPEEGLKFMVYLQKENIIDESGMPKERFSAEFPKEGPSILRIQQVVRGDSAAYFCASSRQGEGQPQHFGDGTRLSIL.